The sequence of this TCR beta chain was determined in a study of T cells in Graves' hyperthyroidism and ophthalmopathy. Study-wide context: At initial diagnosis, before any treatment had begun, peripheral blood was obtained.

TCR beta CDR3 sequences were amplified from RNA transcripts. The HTBI primer set drove a first-round RT-PCR of the TCR CDR3. TCRdb called the multiplex PCR reads again in MiXCR, with one record for every CDR3 protein. The sample lists about 510,000 distinct CDR3 sequences; about 14% were seen once. This CDR3 is 13 amino acids long. Trimming pared 3 bases from V and 6 bases from J, leaving 8 bases between. The germline V gene encodes CDR1 LGHDT and CDR2 YNNKEL (reference sequence). Patients counted as stable if ophthalmopathy did not develop within 18 months. In patients aged 18 to 65, hyperthyroidism was newly diagnosed, with duration under 2 months. Reasons for excluding patients were uncontrolled infection, other autoimmune disease, pregnancy or lactation. This clonotype was seen ten or more times.

This chain uses TRBV3-1 with TRBJ2-2, with D unclear. The sequencing input was blood. The origin of this receptor is a woman aged 40 to 49 with Graves' hyperthyroidism. The CDR3 loop reads CASSQVESGELFF. The CDR3 coding sequence is TGTGCCAGCAGCCAGGTTGAGTCCGGGGAGCTGTTTTTT.